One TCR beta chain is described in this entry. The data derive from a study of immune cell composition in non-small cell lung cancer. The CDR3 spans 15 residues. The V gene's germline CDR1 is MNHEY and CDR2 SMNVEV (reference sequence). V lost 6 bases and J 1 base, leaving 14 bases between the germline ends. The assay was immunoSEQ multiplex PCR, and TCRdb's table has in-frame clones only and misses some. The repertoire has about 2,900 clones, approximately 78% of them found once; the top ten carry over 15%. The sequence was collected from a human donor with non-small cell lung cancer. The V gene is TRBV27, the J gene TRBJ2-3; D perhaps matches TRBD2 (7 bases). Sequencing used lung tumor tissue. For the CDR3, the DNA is TGTGCCAGCAGCCCCGGAGGGGGGGGCACAGATACGCAGTATTTT. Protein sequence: CASSPGGGGTDTQYF.